This entry describes one T cell receptor beta chain. The antigen remains undetermined. At one end, the junction sequence differs from germline, possibly due to a read error. Germline V lookup: CDR1 SGHDT, CDR2 YYEEEE. This CDR3 has 16 amino acids. The PCR was carried out with 60 Vbeta primers and 13 Jbeta primers. Only in-frame clones appear in the TCRdb table, and some are missing; sequencing was by immunoSEQ multiplex PCR. This table holds about 130,000 clones, roughly 79% found once. The record originates from a study of cytomegalovirus exposure and HLA in healthy donors. Study-wide points: Despite most TCR sequences being rare, some public TCRs occurred in many donors. Later analysis revealed greater clonal expansion in HLA-associated TCR beta chains than in equally common others.

This chain uses TRBV5-6 with TRBJ1-2; D might be TRBD1 (6 bases). The sample was PBMCs. The clonotype was recovered from a woman in her 50s in good health and CMV-seronegative. The CDR3, as DNA: TGTGCCAGCAGCCTACTGGGCCCGCCGGGGGGCTATGGCTACCCCTTC. It translates to CASSLLGPPGGYGYPF.